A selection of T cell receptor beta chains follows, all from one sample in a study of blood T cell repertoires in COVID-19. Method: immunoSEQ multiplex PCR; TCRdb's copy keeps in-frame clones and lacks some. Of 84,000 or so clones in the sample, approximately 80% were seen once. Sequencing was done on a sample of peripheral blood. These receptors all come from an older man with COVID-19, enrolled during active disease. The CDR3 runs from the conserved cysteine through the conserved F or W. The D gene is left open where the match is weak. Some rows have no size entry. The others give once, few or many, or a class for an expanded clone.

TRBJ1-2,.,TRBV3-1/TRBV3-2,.,CASSQVKTATHYYGYTF,TGTGCCAGCAGCCAAGTAAAGACAGCGACCCATTATTATGGCTACACCTTC
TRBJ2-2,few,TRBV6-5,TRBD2,CASSYGAGGRGELFF,TGTGCCAGCAGTTACGGAGCGGGGGGGCGAGGGGAGCTGTTTTTT
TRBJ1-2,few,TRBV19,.,CASTPTAAFQFDYGYTF,TGTGCCAGTACCCCCACCGCAGCGTTTCAGTTCGACTATGGCTACACCTTC
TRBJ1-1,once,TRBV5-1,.,CASSEQGTTEAFF,TGCGCCAGCAGCGAACAGGGTACCACTGAAGCTTTCTTT
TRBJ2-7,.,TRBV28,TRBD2,CASSSGLAGGVYEQYF,TGTGCCAGCAGTTCCGGACTAGCGGGAGGTGTATACGAGCAGTACTTC
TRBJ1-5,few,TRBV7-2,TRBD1,CASSPGQGPISNQPQHF,TGTGCCAGCAGCCCAGGACAGGGTCCGATTAGCAATCAGCCCCAGCATTTT
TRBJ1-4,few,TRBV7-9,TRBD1,CASREITGQDNEKLFF,TGTGCCAGCCGGGAAATAACGGGACAGGATAATGAAAAACTGTTTTTT
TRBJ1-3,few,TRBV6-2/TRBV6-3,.,CASSYSGGEVDF,TGTGCCAGCAGTTACTCTGGAGGAGAGGTGGATTTT
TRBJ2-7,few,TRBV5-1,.,CASSLVGARGRYEQYF,TGCGCCAGCAGCTTGGTGGGGGCCCGAGGGCGGTACGAGCAGTACTTC
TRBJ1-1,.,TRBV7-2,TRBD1,CASSDRPDTNTEAFF,TGTGCCAGTTCGGACAGGCCAGACACGAACACTGAAGCTTTCTTT
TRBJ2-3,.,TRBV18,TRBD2,CASSPVPSGKSSTDTQYF,TGTGCCAGCTCACCAGTTCCTAGCGGGAAATCTAGCACAGATACGCAGTATTTT
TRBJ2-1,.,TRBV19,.,CASSPGVNEQFF,TGTGCCAGTAGTCCAGGGGTCAATGAGCAGTTCTTC
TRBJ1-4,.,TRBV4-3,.,CASSRQREIGEKLFF,TGCGCCAGCAGCCGCCAGAGGGAGATAGGAGAAAAACTGTTTTTT
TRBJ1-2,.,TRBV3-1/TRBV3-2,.,CASSLQGHEAGYTF,TGTGCCAGCAGCCTCCAGGGTCATGAGGCTGGCTACACCTTC
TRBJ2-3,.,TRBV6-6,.,CASSLRAPSTDTQYF,TGTGCCAGCAGTCTTAGAGCTCCTAGCACAGATACGCAGTATTTT
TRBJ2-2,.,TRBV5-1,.,CASSLARVNTGELFF,TGCGCCAGCAGCTTGGCCAGGGTTAACACCGGGGAGCTGTTTTTT
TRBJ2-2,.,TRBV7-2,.,CASSLALGGTGELFF,TGTGCCAGCAGCTTAGCGCTGGGGGGTACCGGGGAGCTGTTTTTT
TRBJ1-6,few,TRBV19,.,CASSRLGLGNSPLHF,TGTGCCAGTAGCCGATTGGGACTTGGGAATTCACCCCTCCACTTT
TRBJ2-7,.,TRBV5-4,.,CASSLAVGAQYF,TGTGCCAGCAGCTTGGCAGTGGGCGCGCAGTACTTC
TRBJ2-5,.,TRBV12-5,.,CASGLYRASPGETQYF,TGTGCTAGTGGTTTGTACCGTGCCTCCCCCGGAGAGACCCAGTACTTC
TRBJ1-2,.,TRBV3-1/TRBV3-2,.,CASSQAPHGYTF,TGTGCCAGCAGCCAAGCCCCTCATGGCTACACCTTC
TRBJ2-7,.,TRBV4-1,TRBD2,CASSQRAGEPEQYF,TGCGCCAGCAGCCAAAGAGCGGGGGAGCCCGAGCAGTACTTC
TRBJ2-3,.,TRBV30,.,CAWSVVEDTQYF,TGTGCCTGGAGTGTAGTAGAGGATACGCAGTATTTT
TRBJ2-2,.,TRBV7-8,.,CASSSLAIATGELFF,TGTGCCAGCAGTTCTCTAGCGATTGCCACCGGGGAGCTGTTTTTT
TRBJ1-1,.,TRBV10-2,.,CASSGQSEAFF,TGCGCCAGTTCAGGACAGTCTGAAGCTTTCTTT
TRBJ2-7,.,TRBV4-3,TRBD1,CASSQTGGRLDEQYF,TGCGCCAGCAGCCAGACAGGGGGCAGGCTCGACGAGCAGTACTTC
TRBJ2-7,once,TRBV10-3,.,CAISQAGTYEQYF,TGTGCCATCAGCCAGGCGGGGACCTACGAGCAGTACTTC
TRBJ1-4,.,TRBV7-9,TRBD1,CASSFETGIEKLFF,TGTGCCAGCAGCTTTGAGACAGGGATCGAAAAACTGTTTTTT
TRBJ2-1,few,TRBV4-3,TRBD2,CASSQTERGGPEQFF,TGCGCCAGCAGCCAGACAGAGCGGGGGGGCCCTGAGCAGTTCTTC
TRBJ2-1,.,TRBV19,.,CASTPGWSYNEQFF,TGTGCCAGTACCCCAGGGTGGTCCTACAATGAGCAGTTCTTC
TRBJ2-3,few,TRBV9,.,CASSGSVGLTDTQYF,TGTGCCAGCAGCGGGAGTGTGGGGCTTACAGATACGCAGTATTTT
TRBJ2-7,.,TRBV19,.,CASSIAGRVYEQYF,TGTGCCAGTAGTATAGCGGGCAGGGTCTACGAGCAGTACTTC
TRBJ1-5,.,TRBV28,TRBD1,CASSPPRTGGNQPQHF,TGTGCCAGCAGTCCTCCCCGGACAGGGGGTAATCAGCCCCAGCATTTT
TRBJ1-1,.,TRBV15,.,CATSRDYSGTEAFF,TGTGCCACCAGCAGAGATTACAGTGGCACTGAAGCTTTCTTT
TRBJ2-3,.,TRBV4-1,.,CASSQDPSSPGTDTQYF,TGCGCCAGCAGCCAAGATCCCAGCTCCCCGGGTACAGATACGCAGTATTTT
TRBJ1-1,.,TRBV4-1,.,CASSQGLRYTEAFF,TGCGCCAGCAGCCAAGGACTTAGGTACACTGAAGCTTTCTTT
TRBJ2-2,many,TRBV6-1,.,CASSEAVQTGPTGELFF,TGTGCCAGCAGTGAAGCGGTTCAGACAGGCCCCACCGGGGAGCTGTTTTTT
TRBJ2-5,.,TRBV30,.,CAWSVSLQETQYF,TGTGCCTGGAGTGTATCTTTGCAAGAGACCCAGTACTTC
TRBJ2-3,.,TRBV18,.,CASSPPGASGTQYF,TGTGCCAGCTCACCACCGGGGGCTTCGGGGACGCAGTATTTT
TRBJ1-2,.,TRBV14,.,CASSRTGGGIYGYTF,TGTGCCAGCAGCCGTACGGGAGGAGGTATCTATGGCTACACCTTC
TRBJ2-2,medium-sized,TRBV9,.,CASSVGTTNTGELFF,TGTGCCAGCAGCGTAGGGACTACGAACACCGGGGAGCTGTTTTTT
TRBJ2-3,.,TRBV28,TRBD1,CASSSGQGGDTQYF,TGTGCCAGCAGTTCGGGACAGGGGGGAGATACGCAGTATTTT